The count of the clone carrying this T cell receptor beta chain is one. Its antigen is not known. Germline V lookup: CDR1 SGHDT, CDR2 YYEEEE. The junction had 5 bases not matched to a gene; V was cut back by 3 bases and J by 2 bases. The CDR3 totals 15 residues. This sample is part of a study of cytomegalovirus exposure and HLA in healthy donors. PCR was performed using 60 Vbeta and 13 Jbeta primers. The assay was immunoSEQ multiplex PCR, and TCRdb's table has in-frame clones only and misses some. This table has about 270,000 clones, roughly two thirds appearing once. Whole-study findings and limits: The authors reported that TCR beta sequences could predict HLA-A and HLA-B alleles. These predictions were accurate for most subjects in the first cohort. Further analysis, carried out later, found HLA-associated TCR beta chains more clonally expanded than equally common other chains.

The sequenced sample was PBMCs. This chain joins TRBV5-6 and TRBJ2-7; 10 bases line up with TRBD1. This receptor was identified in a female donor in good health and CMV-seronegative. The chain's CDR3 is CASSSGTGDTYEQYF. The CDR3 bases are TGTGCCAGCAGCTCTGGGACAGGGGATACCTACGAGCAGTACTTC.